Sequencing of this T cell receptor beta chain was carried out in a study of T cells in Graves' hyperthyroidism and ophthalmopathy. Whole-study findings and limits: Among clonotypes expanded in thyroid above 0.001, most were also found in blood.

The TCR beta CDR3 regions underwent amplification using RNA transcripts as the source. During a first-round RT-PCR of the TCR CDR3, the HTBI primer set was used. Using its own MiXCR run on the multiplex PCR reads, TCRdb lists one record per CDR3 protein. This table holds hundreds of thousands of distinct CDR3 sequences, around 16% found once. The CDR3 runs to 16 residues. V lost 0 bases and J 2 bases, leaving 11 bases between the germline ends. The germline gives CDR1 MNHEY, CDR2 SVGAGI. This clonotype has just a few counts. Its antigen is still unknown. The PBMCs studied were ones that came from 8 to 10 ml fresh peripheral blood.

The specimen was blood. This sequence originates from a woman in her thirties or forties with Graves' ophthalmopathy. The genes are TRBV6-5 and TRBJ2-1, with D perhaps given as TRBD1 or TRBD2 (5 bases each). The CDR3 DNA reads TGTGCCAGCAGTTACTCTTGGGGGTCGACCTACAATGAGCAGTTCTTC. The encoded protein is CASSYSWGSTYNEQFF.